The present T cell receptor beta chain was sequenced within a study of tumor-infiltrating lymphocytes in primary liver carcinoma (dated by TCRdb to between 2016 and 2019). In the study overall: Surgical resection was performed in China between 2015 and early 2016 on 5 or 6 patients with histopathologically diagnosed primary liver carcinoma. Of the five patients (three men and two women, aged 30 to 69 years), four had hepatocellular carcinoma and one had combined HCC and intrahepatic cholangiocarcinoma. The tumors of the five patients were staged as T1-T3 N0M0, with maximum diameters ranging from roughly 4.2 to 10 cm. Each sample produced about 3.65 to 7.5 million productive TCRbeta reads, and read depth showed no significant difference between tissue types. For each liver tumor, the study sampled five regions along with adjacent normal tissue and blood, and applied TCRbeta repertoire sequencing, expression microarrays and whole-exome sequencing. A total of 35 specimens from 5 patients underwent TCRbeta repertoire sequencing, comprising about 25 tumor regions, 5 adjacent noncancerous liver tissues and 5 peripheral blood samples. High reproducibility was observed for the technical replicate repertoires, with mean shared-clone rates approximately 0.92 and correlation coefficients above 0.95.

Overall study results and their limits: A significantly larger repertoire fraction was made up by the top 250 clones in tumors than in blood (p = 0.039). Repertoire overlap was found to be higher between tumor regions (mean around 35%) than between tumor-adjacent (about 17%) or tumor-blood (around 14%) pairs, consistent with antigen-driven expansion. The study included only a handful of patients, and the authors note findings should be validated in a larger study. Only the TCR beta chain was sequenced, which likely underestimates true repertoire diversity because unpaired alpha chains were not captured. Since the samples were bulk and unsorted, there was no way to compare CD4+ and CD8+ T cell repertoires.

TRIzol reagent was used to extract blood RNA from unsorted whole blood, while the DNeasy Blood & Tissue kit provided the germline DNA. Chronic HBV infection was present in the patients, and the patients were treatment-naive at sampling. Before surgery, about 4 milliliters of peripheral blood were drawn into K2EDTA tubes. A constant-region primer and ProtoScript II reverse transcriptase were used to reverse-transcribe TCRbeta-specific cDNA from roughly 0.55 ug total RNA. Three nested multiplex PCR rounds, following a slightly modified ARM-PCR procedure, were used to build the TCRbeta libraries. Each of the first two PCR rounds ran for about 10 cycles using multiplex TRBV1-TRBV30 forward primers together with a Cbeta reverse primer. A final 25-cycle PCR with Deep VentR polymerase added sample barcodes and Illumina adapters. Before sequencing, amplicons of 200-500 bp were purified from gel using a QIAquick gel extraction kit. The TCRbeta amplicons were sequenced with 250-bp paired-end reads on an Illumina HiSeq 2500. Processing in the source paper ran as follows. Reads were quality-trimmed with Trimmomatic v0.33, and paired reads were merged with FLASH v1.2.11 to recover full CDR3 sequences. V, D and J germline segments were assigned to the rearranged TCRbeta sequences by MiGEC v1.2.1b. VDJtools v1.0.0 computed clonotype statistics and Shannon-Wiener diversity indices. To cut down on sampling bias, every analysis after diversity analysis relied on just the 250 most abundant clonotypes from each sample. TCRdb reran the public reads through fastp at Q25 and MiXCR, keeping productive beta chains. Identical CDR3 protein sequences are pooled into one entry, listed with their most common genes and DNA. The V and J calls and clone size come from TCRdb's table, not from the authors' own analysis. The sample table records about 350,000 distinct CDR3 sequences; 65% of these occur just once. The ten top clones hold 5% to 6.5% of the sample.

The CDR3 contains 18 residues, cysteine and phenylalanine counted. The DNA shown is the 54-base CDR3, in frame from base 1. From a lookup of the germline V gene, CDR1 and CDR2 are LGHNA and YNFKEQ. A remark on this clonotype: Its cognate antigen has yet to be identified. This may arise from a read error, as a much more abundant clone is one base away.

The chain is assembled from TRBV4-2 and TRBJ2-5; 14 central nucleotides agree with TRBD2. The TCR was taken from a man aged 35-49 years with primary liver carcinoma and hepatitis B virus infection. Sequencing was done on a sample of peripheral blood. The CDR3 is CASRQDPIGLAGGETQYF. The nucleotide sequence is given as TGTGCCAGCAGACAAGACCCGATTGGACTAGCGGGGGGAGAGACCCAGTACTTC.